These 5 T cell receptor beta chains were sequenced from one sample in a study of shared clonotypes between healthy human individuals. Using immunoSEQ multiplex PCR, the repertoire was profiled, and TCRdb retains in-frame clones only, with some absent. The sample has roughly 1,500,000 clones; 95% to 99% are singletons. Sequenced material: naive CD4+ T cells sorted from blood. Subset given: CD45RA+ positively selected. Receptors originate from a man between 25 and 39 years old in good health.

The chain joins TRBV5-6 to TRBJ2-2; D remains unclear. V lost 3 bases and J lost 4, with 10 bases in between. The germline CDR1 and CDR2 sequences are SGHDT and YYEEEE. The CDR3 runs 14 residues. CDR3 DNA: TGTGCCAGCAGCTCAGGTGATGGCACCGGGGAGCTGTTTTTT. Translating gives CASSSGDGTGELFF.

Comment on this clone: Other DNA sequences within the sample encode an identical CDR3. The chain has TRBV5-1 and TRBJ1-2; 8 nucleotides align to TRBD1. V lost 0 bases to trimming and J lost 3 bases; unmatched junction nucleotides: 4. The CDR3 covers 15 residues. Germline values: CDR1 SGHRS, CDR2 YFSETQ. CDR3 amino acids: CASSLEGQGDYGYTF. CDR3 in DNA: TGCGCCAGCAGCTTGGAAGGACAGGGAGACTATGGCTACACCTTC.

The rearrangement joins TRBV11-2 to TRBJ2-2; no reliable D call. The germline CDR1 and CDR2 sequences are SGHAT and FQNNGV. Between the trimmed V and J ends, which lost 3 bases and 4 bases, there was a span of 3 bases. The CDR3 is 12 amino acids. In nucleotides, the CDR3 is TGTGCCAGCAGCTTTAGCACCGGGGAGCTGTTTTTT. Translation: CASSFSTGELFF.

A single count supports this clone. The chain employs TRBV29-1 and TRBJ2-5; 13 bases are shared with TRBD2. Germline CDR1 is SQVTM and CDR2 is ANQGSEA. The V and J ends lost 7 bases and 6 bases, in that order; junction bases with no gene match: 8. The CDR3 is 14 amino acids. CDR3 nucleotides: TGCAGCGCCTTCGGACTAGCGGGAGTGAAGACCCAGTACTTC. Residues: CSAFGLAGVKTQYF.

The rearrangement uses TRBV18 and TRBJ1-2; D is possibly TRBD1 (6 bases). The germline V gene has CDR1 KGHSH and CDR2 LQKENI. The CDR3 is 13 residues long. The V gene lost 3 bases and the J gene lost 4 bases, with 9 bases spanning the gap. In DNA form, the CDR3 reads TGTGCCAGCTCACCGGTGGACAGCTATGGCTACACCTTC. Its protein product is CASSPVDSYGYTF.